A selection of T cell receptor beta chains follows, all from one sample in a study of blood T cell repertoires in COVID-19. The data were produced by immunoSEQ multiplex PCR, yet TCRdb's version contains in-frame clones alone and is incomplete. The sample holds approximately 74,000 clones, around 93% seen once. Sequencing was performed on peripheral blood. The receptors originated from a woman aged 55-69 years with active COVID-19. Each CDR3 is given without its conserved first and last residue. D genes are given only for firm matches.

TRBD1 TRBV6-5 ASRRGQGTQETQY
NA TRBV5-4 ASSAGGQETQY
TRBD1 TRBV7-9 ASSPSGTGGEKLF
NA TRBV5-1 ASSRDTSSYEQY
TRBD1 TRBV19 ASKEVPGGAAYGYT
NA TRBV11-2 ASTPRLANTGELF
NA TRBV2 ASSGRQDTQY
TRBD2 TRBV7-8 ASSLAWASGRAGEQF
NA TRBV7-9 ASSPSSGPNYGYT
NA TRBV3-1/TRBV3-2 ASSQGTVRAF
TRBD2 TRBV2 ASRAGLAEYEQY
TRBD2 TRBV11-2 ASSAFGGSIETQY
NA TRBV2 ASRIYRTQEHGGEKLF
NA TRBV27 ASSLSRPGANVLT